This TCR beta chain was captured by sequencing in a study of blood T cell repertoires in COVID-19. Study as a whole: Acute-phase and convalescent COVID-19 samples originated in the United States, Italy and Spain. Sample material is recorded as cDNA or gDNA derived from T cells, B-cell-depleted T cells, or PBMCs.

Original methodology: Estimation of nucleated cell counts was performed using reference gene primer amplification. This table comes from immunoSEQ multiplex PCR, and its TCRdb copy is limited to in-frame clones, with some not included. The V and J calls and clone size come from that table; D and trimming were worked out from the DNA. The table has 81,000 or so clones, approximately 91% seen once. Trimming removed 2 bases from V and 5 bases from J, with 19 bases in between. This CDR3 is 17 amino acids long. The germline V gene has CDR1 SGHNT and CDR2 YYREEE (reference sequence). This chain connects TRBV5-4 to TRBJ2-2; D may be TRBD2 (5 bases). The TCR originated in a man in his sixties or seventies with active or convalescent COVID-19. The sample consisted of peripheral blood. In DNA form, the CDR3 reads TGTGCCAGCAGCTTTAGGAGTCGGGGATCGAGGACCGGGGAGCTGTTTTTT. Amino acids: CASSFRSRGSRTGELFF.